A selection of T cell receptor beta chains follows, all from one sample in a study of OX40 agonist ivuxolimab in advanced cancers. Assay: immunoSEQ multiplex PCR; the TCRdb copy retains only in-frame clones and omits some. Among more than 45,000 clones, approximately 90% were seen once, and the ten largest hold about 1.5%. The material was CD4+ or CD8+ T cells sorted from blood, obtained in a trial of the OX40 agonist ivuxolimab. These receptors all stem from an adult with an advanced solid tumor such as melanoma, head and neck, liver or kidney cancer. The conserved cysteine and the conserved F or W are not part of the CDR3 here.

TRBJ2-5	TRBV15	ATRSNRGAGQETQY
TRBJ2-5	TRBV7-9	ASTLSGRETQY
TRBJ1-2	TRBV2	ASSEQGNYGYT
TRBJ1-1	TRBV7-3	ASSLNPPGGGNTEAF
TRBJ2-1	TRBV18	ASSPLAGDSYNEQF
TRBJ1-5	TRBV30	AWSPPNNPFNQPQH
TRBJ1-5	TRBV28	ASSRDSNQPQH
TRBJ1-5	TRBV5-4	ASSLGGAGQPQH
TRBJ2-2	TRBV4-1	ASSPQGKMQLGELF
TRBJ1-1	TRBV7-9	ASSGVAVGYTEAF
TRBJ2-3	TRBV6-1	ASSPSTDTQY
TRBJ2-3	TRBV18	ASSPPGRTTDTQY
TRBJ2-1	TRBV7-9	ASSSKGGSYNEQF
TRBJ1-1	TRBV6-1	ASSWTGGTEAF
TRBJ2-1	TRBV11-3	ASSLGLAGVKEQF
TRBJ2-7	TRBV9	ASSAGLAGRVYEQY
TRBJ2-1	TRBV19	ASSILSGSSYNEQF
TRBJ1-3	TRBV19	ASSIDGAGNTIY
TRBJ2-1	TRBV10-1	ASSEGILYNEQF
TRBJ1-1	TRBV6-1	ASSVSGTGDTEAF
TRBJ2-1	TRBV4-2	ASSLRDWSVDEQF
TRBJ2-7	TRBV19	ASSPDPNYEQY
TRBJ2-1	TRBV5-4	ASSLGWSSYNEQF
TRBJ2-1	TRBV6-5	ASSGGRNEQF
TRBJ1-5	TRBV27	ASSRDRSHQPQH
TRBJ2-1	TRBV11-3	ASSLEEGNEQF
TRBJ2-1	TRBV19	ASSPAGLAGLEQF
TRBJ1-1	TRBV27	ASSLTQTGLGTEAF
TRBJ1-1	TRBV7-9	ASTRGQAEAF
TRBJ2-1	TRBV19	ASSISLAGWDEQF
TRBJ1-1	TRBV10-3	AISEAVGWAEAF
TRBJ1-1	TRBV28	ASSVQRNTEAF
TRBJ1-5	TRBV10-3	AISEGEGRAGPQH
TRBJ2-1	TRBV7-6	ASSLEWGAVYEQF
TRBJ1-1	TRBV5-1	ASSFRTGGSNTEAF
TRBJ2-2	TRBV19	ASSIAAANTGELF
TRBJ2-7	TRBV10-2	ASSESSTSGRYEQY
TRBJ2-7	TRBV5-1	ASSSSMAGRSYEQY
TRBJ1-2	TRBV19	ASMRQGAGGYT
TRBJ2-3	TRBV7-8	ASSSAGGVTDTQY
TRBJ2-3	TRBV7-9	ASSLALTGGPSTDTQY
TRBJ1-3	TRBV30	ACRPGNTIY
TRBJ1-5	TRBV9	ASSVDGGNQPQH
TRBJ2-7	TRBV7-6	ASSFLAGTYEQY
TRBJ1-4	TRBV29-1	SAQTHPREKLF
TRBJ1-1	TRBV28	ASTRGTEAF
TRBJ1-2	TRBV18	ASSPPGTADYGYT
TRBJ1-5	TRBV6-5	ASSDEGRGQPQH
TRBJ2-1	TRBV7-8	ASSLPLLRGGYNEQF
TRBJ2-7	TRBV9	ASSVTSGTSDYEQY
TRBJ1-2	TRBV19	ASRRPGGENYGYT
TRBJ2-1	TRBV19	ASSIDGGGWHNEQF
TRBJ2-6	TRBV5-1	ASSSQIAGANVLT
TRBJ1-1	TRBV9	ASSEGGRQNTEAF
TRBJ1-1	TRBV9	ASSVQDVIRGENTEAF
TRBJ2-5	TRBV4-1	ASSPDPGPEETQY
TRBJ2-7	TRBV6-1	ASSVQRGMPYEQY